The present TCR beta chain was sequenced within a study of post-analysis software for immune sequencing data. In regard to this clonotype: Its antigen is as yet unknown.

Germline CDR1 reads MGHRA; CDR2 reads YSYEKL. The V and J ends lost 6 bases and 0 bases respectively, with 18 bases between them. CDR3 length: 16 residues. Every TCR beta cDNA library bore unique molecular identifiers. T cells numbering roughly 0.9 to 11 million gave rise to a few hundred thousand cDNA molecules. Each CDR3 protein gets one entry after TCRdb re-called the PCR reads with MiXCR. The sample contains hundreds of thousands of distinct CDR3 sequences, about 44% of which appear only once. Broader study findings: TRBV5-6, TRBV5-1 and TRBV20-1 belonged to a set of about five TRBV segments that were more frequent in patients than controls.

The clonotype comes from a girl aged 10-17 years with multiple sclerosis. The chain is built from TRBV4-1 and TRBJ2-7, with TRBD2 as a possible D gene (5 bases). Sequenced input: blood. CDR3 amino acids: CASSEIWPGSSYEQYF. The DNA of the CDR3 is TGCGCCAGCAGTGAGATTTGGCCGGGAAGCTCCTACGAGCAGTACTTC.